This T cell receptor beta chain stems from a study of technical replicates of blood from a handful of donors. CDR1 and CDR2 from the germline V gene are SGHKS and YYEKEE (reference sequence). This CDR3 has 15 residues. V lost 4 bases to trimming and J lost 3 bases; unmatched junction nucleotides: 7. This clone occurred once. The data were produced by immunoSEQ multiplex PCR, yet TCRdb's version contains in-frame clones alone and is incomplete. The table lists approximately 87,000 clones, under 95% of them singletons, with under 0.3% in the top ten. V gene TRBV5-5 combines with J gene TRBJ2-7, with 10 bases that match TRBD1. This sequence was found in a human donor in good health. The sequencing input was T cells isolated from PBMCs. CDR3: CASSPRGTGDYEQYF. In DNA, the CDR3 is TGTGCCAGCAGCCCCCGGGGGACAGGGGACTACGAGCAGTACTTC. Drawing the rest from reference TRBV5-5 and TRBJ2-7, the complete variable domain is DAGVTQSPTHLIKTRGQQVTLRCSPISGHKSVSWYQQVLGQGPQFIFQYYEKEERGRGNFPDRFSARQFPNYSSELNVNALLLGDSALYLCASSPRGTGDYEQYFGPGTRLTVT.